This T cell receptor beta chain stems from a study of cytomegalovirus exposure and HLA in healthy donors. Germline CDR1 reads SGHAT; CDR2 reads FQNNGV. V shed 0 bases, J shed 4 bases, and the junction held 10 bases outside the gene matches. The CDR3 length is 17 residues. A multiplex PCR was run with 60 Vbeta primers and 13 Jbeta primers. Using immunoSEQ multiplex PCR, the repertoire was profiled, and TCRdb retains in-frame clones only, with some absent. Among 200,000 to 250,000 clones listed, roughly 80% were seen once. This chain joins TRBV11-2 and TRBJ2-7, with 9 bases fitting TRBD1. Sequencing was performed on PBMCs. The source is a man aged 35-49 years in good health and CMV-seronegative. The CDR3 here is CASSLEEGTGREYEQYF. The CDR3 DNA sequence: TGTGCCAGCAGCTTAGAGGAGGGGACAGGGAGAGAGTACGAGCAGTACTTC.